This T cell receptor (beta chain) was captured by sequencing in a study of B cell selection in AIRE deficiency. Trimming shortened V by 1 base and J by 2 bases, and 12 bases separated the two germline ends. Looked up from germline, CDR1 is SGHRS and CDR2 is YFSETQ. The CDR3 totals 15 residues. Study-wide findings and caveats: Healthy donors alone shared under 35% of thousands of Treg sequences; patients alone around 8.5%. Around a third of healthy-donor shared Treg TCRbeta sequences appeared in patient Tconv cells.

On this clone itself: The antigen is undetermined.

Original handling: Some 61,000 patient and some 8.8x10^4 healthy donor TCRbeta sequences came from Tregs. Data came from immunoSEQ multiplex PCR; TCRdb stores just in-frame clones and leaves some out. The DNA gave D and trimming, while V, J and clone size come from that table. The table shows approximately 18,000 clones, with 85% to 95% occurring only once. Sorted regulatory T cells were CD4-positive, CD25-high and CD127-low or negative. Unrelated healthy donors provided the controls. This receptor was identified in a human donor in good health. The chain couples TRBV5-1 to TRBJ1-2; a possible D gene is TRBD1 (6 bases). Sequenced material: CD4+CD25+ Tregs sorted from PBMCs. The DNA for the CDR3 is TGCGCCAGCAGCTTGTTTGGACAGACAAACTATGGCTACACCTTC. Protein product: CASSLFGQTNYGYTF. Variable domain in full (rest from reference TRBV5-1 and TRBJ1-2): KAGVTQTPRYLIKTRGQQVTLSCSPISGHRSVSWYQQTPGQGLQFLFEYFSETQRNKGNFPGRFSGRQFSNSRSEMNVSTLELGDSALYLCASSLFGQTNYGYTFGSGTRLTVV.